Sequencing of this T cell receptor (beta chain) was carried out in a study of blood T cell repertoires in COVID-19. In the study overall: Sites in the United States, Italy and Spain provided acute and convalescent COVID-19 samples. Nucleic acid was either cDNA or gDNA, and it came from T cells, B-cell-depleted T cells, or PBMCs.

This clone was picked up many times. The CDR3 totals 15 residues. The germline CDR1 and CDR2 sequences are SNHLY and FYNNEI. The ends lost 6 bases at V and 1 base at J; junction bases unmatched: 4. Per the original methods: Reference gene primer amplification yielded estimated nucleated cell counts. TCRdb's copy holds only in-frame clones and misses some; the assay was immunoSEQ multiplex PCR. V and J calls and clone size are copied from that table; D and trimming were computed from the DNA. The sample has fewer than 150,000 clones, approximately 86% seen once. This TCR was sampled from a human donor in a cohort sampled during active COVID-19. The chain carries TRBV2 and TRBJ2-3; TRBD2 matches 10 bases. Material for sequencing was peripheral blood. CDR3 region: CASRLAGVRTDTQYF. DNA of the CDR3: TGTGCCAGCAGGCTAGCGGGGGTTCGCACAGATACGCAGTATTTT.